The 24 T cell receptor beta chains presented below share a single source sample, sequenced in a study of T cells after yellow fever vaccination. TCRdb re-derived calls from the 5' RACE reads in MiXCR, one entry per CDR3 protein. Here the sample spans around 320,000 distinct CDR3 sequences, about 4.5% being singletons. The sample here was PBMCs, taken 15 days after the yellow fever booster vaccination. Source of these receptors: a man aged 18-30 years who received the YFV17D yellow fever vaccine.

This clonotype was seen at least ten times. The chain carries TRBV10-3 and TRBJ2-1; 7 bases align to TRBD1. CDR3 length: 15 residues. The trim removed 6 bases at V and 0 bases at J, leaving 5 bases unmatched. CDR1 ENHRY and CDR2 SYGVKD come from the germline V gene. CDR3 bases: TGTGCCATCAGCAGACAGGGAGACTCCTACAATGAGCAGTTCTTC. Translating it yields CAISRQGDSYNEQFF.

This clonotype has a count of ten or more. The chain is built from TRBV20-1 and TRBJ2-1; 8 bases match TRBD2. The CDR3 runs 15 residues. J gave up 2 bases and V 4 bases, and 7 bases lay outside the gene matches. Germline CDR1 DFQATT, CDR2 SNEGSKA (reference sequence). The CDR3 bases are TGCAGTGCTACGGGACTAGGCGAGGCCTACAATGAGCAGTTCTTC. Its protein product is CSATGLGEAYNEQFF.

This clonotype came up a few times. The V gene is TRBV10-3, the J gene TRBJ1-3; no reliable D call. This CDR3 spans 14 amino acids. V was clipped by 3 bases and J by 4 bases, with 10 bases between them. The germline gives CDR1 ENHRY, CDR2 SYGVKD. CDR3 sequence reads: CAISEPERGNTIYF. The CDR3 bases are TGTGCCATCAGTGAACCGGAAAGGGGAAACACCATATATTTT.

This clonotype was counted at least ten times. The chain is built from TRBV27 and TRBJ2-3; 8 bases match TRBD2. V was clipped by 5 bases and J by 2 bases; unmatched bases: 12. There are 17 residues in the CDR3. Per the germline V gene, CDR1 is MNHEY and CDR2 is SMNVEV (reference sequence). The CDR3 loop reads CASSPTSGGGITDTQYF. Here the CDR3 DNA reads TGTGCCAGCAGTCCAACCAGCGGGGGCGGAATCACAGATACGCAGTATTTT.

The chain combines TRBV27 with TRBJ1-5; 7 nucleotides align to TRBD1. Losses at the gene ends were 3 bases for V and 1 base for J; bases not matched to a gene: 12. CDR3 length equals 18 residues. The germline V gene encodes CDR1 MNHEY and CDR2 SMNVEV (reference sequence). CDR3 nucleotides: TGTGCCAGCAGTTTTTTGGGACAGCTTGAGAGAAGCAATCAGCCCCAGCATTTT. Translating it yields CASSFLGQLERSNQPQHF.

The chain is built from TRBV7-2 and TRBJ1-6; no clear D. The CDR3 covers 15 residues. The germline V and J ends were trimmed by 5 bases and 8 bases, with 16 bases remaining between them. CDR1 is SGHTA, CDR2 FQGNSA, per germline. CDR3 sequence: CASSPWAGTDSPLHF. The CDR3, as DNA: TGTGCCAGCAGCCCTTGGGCGGGTACCGATTCACCCCTCCACTTT.

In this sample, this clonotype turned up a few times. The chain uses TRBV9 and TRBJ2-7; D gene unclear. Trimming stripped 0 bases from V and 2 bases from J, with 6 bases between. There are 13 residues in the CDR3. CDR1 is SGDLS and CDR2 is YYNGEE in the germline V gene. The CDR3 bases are TGTGCCAGCAGCGTAGGGCGGCCCTACGAGCAGTACGTC. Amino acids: CASSVGRPYEQYV.

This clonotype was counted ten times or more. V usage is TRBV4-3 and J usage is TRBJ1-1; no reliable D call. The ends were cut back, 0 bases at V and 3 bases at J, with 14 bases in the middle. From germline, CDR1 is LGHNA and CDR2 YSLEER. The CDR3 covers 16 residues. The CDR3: CASSQDFPRRDTEAFF. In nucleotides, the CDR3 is TGCGCCAGCAGCCAAGATTTTCCGAGACGGGACACTGAAGCTTTCTTT.

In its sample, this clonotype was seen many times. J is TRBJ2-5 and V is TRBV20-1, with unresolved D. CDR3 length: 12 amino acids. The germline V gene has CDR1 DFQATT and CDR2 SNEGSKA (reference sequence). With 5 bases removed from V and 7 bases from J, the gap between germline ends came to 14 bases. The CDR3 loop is CSAQRWSGTQYF. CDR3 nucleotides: TGCAGTGCTCAGCGCTGGTCGGGGACCCAGTACTTC.

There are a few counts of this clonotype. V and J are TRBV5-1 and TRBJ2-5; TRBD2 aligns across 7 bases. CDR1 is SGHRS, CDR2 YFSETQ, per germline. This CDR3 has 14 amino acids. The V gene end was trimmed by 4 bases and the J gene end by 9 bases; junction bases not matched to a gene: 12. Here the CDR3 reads CASSPETSLGAQYF. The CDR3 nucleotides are TGCGCCAGCAGCCCAGAGACTAGCTTGGGGGCCCAGTACTTC.

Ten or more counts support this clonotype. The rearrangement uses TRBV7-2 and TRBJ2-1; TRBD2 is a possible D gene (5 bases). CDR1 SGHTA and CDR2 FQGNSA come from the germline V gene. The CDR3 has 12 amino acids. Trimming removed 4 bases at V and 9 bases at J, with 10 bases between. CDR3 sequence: CASSSDAGEQFF. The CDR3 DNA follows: TGTGCCAGCAGCTCTGACGCGGGTGAGCAGTTCTTC.

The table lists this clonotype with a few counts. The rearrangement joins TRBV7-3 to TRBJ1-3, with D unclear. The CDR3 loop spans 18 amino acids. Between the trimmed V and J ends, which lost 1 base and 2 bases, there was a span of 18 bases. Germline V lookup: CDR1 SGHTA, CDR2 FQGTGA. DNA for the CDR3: TGTGCCAGCAGCTTAATTTCCCCAGGCAAGGGAACTGGAAACACCATATATTTT. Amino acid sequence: CASSLISPGKGTGNTIYF.

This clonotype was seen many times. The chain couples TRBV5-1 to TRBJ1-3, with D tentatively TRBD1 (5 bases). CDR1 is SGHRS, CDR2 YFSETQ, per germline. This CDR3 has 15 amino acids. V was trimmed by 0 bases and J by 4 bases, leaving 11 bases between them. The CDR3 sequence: CASSLVGPRGNTIYF. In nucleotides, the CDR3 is TGCGCCAGCAGCTTGGTGGGACCTCGCGGAAACACCATATATTTT. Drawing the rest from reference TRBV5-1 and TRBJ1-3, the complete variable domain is KAGVTQTPRYLIKTRGQQVTLSCSPISGHRSVSWYQQTPGQGLQFLFEYFSETQRNKGNFPGRFSGRQFSNSRSEMNVSTLELGDSALYLCASSLVGPRGNTIYFGEGSWLTVV.

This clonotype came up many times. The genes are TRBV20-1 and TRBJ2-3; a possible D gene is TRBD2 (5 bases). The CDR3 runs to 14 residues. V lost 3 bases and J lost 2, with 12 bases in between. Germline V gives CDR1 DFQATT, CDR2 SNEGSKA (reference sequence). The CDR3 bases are TGCAGTGCTAGGAGGCACGGGGACACAGATACGCAGTATTTT. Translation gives CSARRHGDTDTQYF.

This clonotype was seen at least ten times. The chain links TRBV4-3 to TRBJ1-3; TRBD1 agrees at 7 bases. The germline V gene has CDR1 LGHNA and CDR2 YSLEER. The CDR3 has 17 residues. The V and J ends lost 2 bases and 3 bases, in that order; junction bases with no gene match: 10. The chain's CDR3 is CASSQFFRQGIGNTIYF. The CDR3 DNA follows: TGCGCCAGCAGCCAATTTTTTCGACAGGGCATTGGAAACACCATATATTTT.

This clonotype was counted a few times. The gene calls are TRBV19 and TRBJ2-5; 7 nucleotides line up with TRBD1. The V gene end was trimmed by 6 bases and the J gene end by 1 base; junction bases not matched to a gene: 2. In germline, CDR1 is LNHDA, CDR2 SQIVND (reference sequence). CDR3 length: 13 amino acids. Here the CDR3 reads CASRNRGQETQYF. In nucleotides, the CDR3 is TGTGCCAGTAGGAACAGGGGCCAAGAGACCCAGTACTTC.

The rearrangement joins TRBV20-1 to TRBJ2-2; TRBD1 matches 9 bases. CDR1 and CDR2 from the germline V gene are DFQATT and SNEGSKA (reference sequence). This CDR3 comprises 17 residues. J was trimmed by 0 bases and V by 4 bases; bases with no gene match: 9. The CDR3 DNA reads TGCAGTGCTATGGGGACAGGGCATAACTCGAACACCGGGGAGCTGTTTTTT. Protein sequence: CSAMGTGHNSNTGELFF.

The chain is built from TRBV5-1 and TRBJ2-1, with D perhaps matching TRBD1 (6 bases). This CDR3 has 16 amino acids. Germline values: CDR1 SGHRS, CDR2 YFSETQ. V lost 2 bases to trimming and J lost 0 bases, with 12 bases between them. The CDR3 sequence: CASSFLRGSSYNEQFF. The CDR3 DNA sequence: TGCGCCAGCAGCTTTTTGAGGGGGAGCTCCTACAATGAGCAGTTCTTC.

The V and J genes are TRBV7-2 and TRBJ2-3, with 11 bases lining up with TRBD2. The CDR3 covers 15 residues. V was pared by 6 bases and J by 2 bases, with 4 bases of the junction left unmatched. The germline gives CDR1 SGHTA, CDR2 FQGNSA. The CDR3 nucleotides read TGTGCCAGCAGATCTAGCGGGGGGCCCACAGATACGCAGTATTTT. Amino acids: CASRSSGGPTDTQYF.

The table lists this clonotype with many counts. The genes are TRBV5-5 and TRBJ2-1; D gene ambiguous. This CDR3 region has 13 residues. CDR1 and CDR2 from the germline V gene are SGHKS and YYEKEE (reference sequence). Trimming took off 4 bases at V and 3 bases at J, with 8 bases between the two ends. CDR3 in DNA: TGTGCCAGCAGCAGGGCTGGCTACAATGAGCAGTTCTTC. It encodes CASSRAGYNEQFF.

The CDR3 region has the DNA TGCGCCAGCCGTTCGGGACAGGGGTCTTTTGGCTACACCTTC. It encodes CASRSGQGSFGYTF. The chain has TRBV5-1 and TRBJ1-2; 10 positions match TRBD1. The CDR3 loop spans 14 amino acids. Germline-derived CDR1 and CDR2 are SGHRS and YFSETQ. V trimming: 7 bases; J trimming: 7 bases; junction bases outside the gene matches: 10.

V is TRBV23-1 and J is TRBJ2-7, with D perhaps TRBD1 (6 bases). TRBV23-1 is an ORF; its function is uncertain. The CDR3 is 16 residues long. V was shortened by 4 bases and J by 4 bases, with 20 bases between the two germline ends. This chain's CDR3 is CASSLWDIGYHYEQYF. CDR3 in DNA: TGCGCCAGCAGTCTGTGGGACATCGGCTACCATTACGAGCAGTACTTC.

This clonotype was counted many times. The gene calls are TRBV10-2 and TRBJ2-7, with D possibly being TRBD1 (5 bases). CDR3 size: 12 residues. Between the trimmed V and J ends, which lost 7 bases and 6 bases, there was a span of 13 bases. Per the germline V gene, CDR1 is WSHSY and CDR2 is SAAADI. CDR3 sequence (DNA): TGCGCCAGCAACTATCCAGGGTTCGAGCAGTACTTC. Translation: CASNYPGFEQYF.

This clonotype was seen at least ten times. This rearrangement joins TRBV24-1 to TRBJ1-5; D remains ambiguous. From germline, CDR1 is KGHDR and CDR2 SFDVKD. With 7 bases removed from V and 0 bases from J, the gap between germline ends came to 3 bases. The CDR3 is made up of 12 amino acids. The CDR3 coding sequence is TGTGCCACCAGCGATAGCAATCAGCCCCAGCATTTT. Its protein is CATSDSNQPQHF.